This TCR beta chain emerged from a study of CD8+ T cells in alopecia areata. General study points: Higher clonality and more expanded CD8+ clones appeared in lesional than normal scalp. Tofacitinib significantly decreased scalp clonality and expanded CD8+ clones among top 100. Many expanded lesional clones persisted during tofacitinib (in both scalp and blood).

Germline loops: CDR1 ENHRY, CDR2 SYGVKD. The V segment lost 7 bases and the J segment 2 bases; nucleotides outside the gene matches: 11. There are 17 residues in the CDR3. The treatment denotes: oral pan-JAK inhibitor, 5-10 mg twice daily. Punch biopsies of lesional scalp, plus peripheral blood, were taken from alopecia areata patients. With regard to this clone: Antigen: not known.

cDNA prepared by RNA extraction and subsequent reverse transcription served as the template for sequencing. Data came from immunoSEQ multiplex PCR; TCRdb stores just in-frame clones and leaves some out. The sample lists under 250,000 clones, under 60% occurring once. This receptor was taken from a human donor with alopecia areata. The input for sequencing was CD4+ T cells sorted from blood, taken at week 4, from a patient treated with tofacitinib. The chain joins TRBV10-3 to TRBJ2-1; 10 bases match TRBD2. This CDR3 is CAIKGAGGRDPYNEQFF. The DNA of the CDR3 is TGTGCCATCAAGGGAGCGGGGGGGCGTGATCCCTACAATGAGCAGTTCTTC.